There are many counts of the clone carrying this T cell receptor (beta chain). The sequenced template was RNA, covering the TCR beta CDR3 region. HTBI primers primed a first-round RT-PCR, and a second-round multiplex PCR followed. In TCRdb, the multiplex PCR reads were re-called with MiXCR into one record per CDR3 protein. The sample includes 740,000 or so distinct CDR3 sequences, 40% seen only once; the top ten take about 40%. These data belong to a study of Graves' ophthalmopathy and Graves' hyperthyroidism. Uncontrolled infections, pregnancy, lactation or other autoimmune diseases led to patient exclusion. Sequenced material: peripheral blood. The receptor was isolated from an adult man with Graves' ophthalmopathy.

CDR3 in DNA: TGTGCCAGCAGTGGCGGTAGCCGGGCGGGGGAGCTGTTTTTT. It yields the protein CASSGGSRAGELFF. The rearrangement links TRBV25-1 to TRBJ2-2, with D hard to call. CDR1 is MGHDK and CDR2 is SYGVNS in the germline V gene. The CDR3 contains 14 residues. Trimming took 4 bases from V and 8 from J, leaving 14 bases between them.